This is a list of T cell receptor beta chains from one sample in a study of blood T cell repertoires in COVID-19. Method: immunoSEQ multiplex PCR; TCRdb's copy keeps in-frame clones and lacks some. The sample lists approximately 54,000 clones, around 81% occurring once. Sequences were obtained from peripheral blood. These TCRs come from a woman in her sixties or seventies with acute or convalescent COVID-19. Both conserved end residues are part of each CDR3. The D gene is left open where the match is weak. Size tells how often a clone was seen (once, few, many) or the class of an expanded clone, and some rows leave it out.

TGTGCCAGCCGGGACAGCCCCCAGCCCCAGCATTTT | CASRDSPQPQHF | TRBJ1-5 | NA | TRBV19 | TRBD1
TGTGCCAGCAGCCCCAGGGGGCCTGAGACCCAGTACTTC | CASSPRGPETQYF | TRBJ2-5 | NA | TRBV7-9 | TRBD1
TGTGCCAGCAGCTTAGTTGGGGGGGACGCAACCAAAAACATTCAGTACTTC | CASSLVGGDATKNIQYF | TRBJ2-4 | NA | TRBV7-9 | TRBD2
TGTGCCAGTAGTCAAGGGACAGGAGGGAGGTTTAGCTATCAGCCCCAGCATTTT | CASSQGTGGRFSYQPQHF | TRBJ1-5 | once | TRBV19 | TRBD1
TGTGCCAGCAGTGAAGCAAGGCAGGGAGGCGAGCAGTACTTC | CASSEARQGGEQYF | TRBJ2-7 | NA | TRBV2 | NA
TGTGCCAGCTCACCAACTACCGGGGTGGAGGATGAAAAACTGTTTTTT | CASSPTTGVEDEKLFF | TRBJ1-4 | NA | TRBV18 | NA
TGTGCCAGCAGCTTAGGTTCCGGGACAGTCTACGAGCAGTACTTC | CASSLGSGTVYEQYF | TRBJ2-7 | once | TRBV7-9 | TRBD1
TGTGCCAGCAGTGAAAGACAGGGGGCGAACACTGAAGCTTTCTTT | CASSERQGANTEAFF | TRBJ1-1 | NA | TRBV6-1 | TRBD1
TGTGCCAGCTCATCCCTAGGAAGCACAGATACGCAGTATTTT | CASSSLGSTDTQYF | TRBJ2-3 | NA | TRBV18 | NA
TGTGCCAGCTCACCGTCGACAGGCGCCTTGAACAATGAGCAGTTCTTC | CASSPSTGALNNEQFF | TRBJ2-1 | NA | TRBV18 | NA
TGTGCCAGCAGCGTAAGTCGAGCGAACACTGAAGCTTTCTTT | CASSVSRANTEAFF | TRBJ1-1 | NA | TRBV9 | NA
TGTGCCAGCTCACCGGGACAGGCGAATTTGGGGGAAAAACTGTTTTTT | CASSPGQANLGEKLFF | TRBJ1-4 | few | TRBV18 | TRBD1
TGTGCCAGCAGCAAAGCGGGGCTAGCGCAAAGGGTAGATACGCAGTATTTT | CASSKAGLAQRVDTQYF | TRBJ2-3 | NA | TRBV21-1 | NA
TGTGCCAGCCCGAAGTGGGGAGGAGACACTGAAGCTTTCTTT | CASPKWGGDTEAFF | TRBJ1-1 | NA | TRBV5-3 | NA
TGTGCCAGCGGGGGACAGGGAAACGCCGGGGAGCTGTTTTTT | CASGGQGNAGELFF | TRBJ2-2 | NA | TRBV25-1 | TRBD1
TGCAGTGCTACTAGCGGCAATGAGCAGTTCTTC | CSATSGNEQFF | TRBJ2-1 | NA | TRBV20-1 | TRBD2
TGTGCCAGCAGCCCGGACAACCACAATGAGCAGTTCTTC | CASSPDNHNEQFF | TRBJ2-1 | NA | TRBV12-3/TRBV12-4 | NA
TGTGCCAGCAGTGGCAGCGCGACCTCCTACAATGAGCAGTTCTTC | CASSGSATSYNEQFF | TRBJ2-1 | NA | TRBV2 | NA
TGCGCCAGCAGCTTGAGGCCAGGTGAACTGAACACTGAAGCTTTCTTT | CASSLRPGELNTEAFF | TRBJ1-1 | NA | TRBV5-1 | NA
TGTGCCAGCACCCGACAGGGGTATTCACCCCTCCACTTT | CASTRQGYSPLHF | TRBJ1-6 | NA | TRBV12-3/TRBV12-4 | TRBD1
TGTGCCAGCAGCGTAGGTCTCGCGAACACCGGGGAGCTGTTTTTT | CASSVGLANTGELFF | TRBJ2-2 | NA | TRBV9 | NA
TGTGCCAGCAGCTTACTAGCGGCTAGCACAGATACGCAGTATTTT | CASSLLAASTDTQYF | TRBJ2-3 | NA | TRBV7-3 | TRBD2
TGTGCCAGCAGCTCTTACAGGACCTTCTCCTACGAGCAGTACTTC | CASSSYRTFSYEQYF | TRBJ2-7 | NA | TRBV3-1/TRBV3-2 | NA
TGTGCCTGGAGTGTACGGGGTAACGGGGAGACCCAGTACTTC | CAWSVRGNGETQYF | TRBJ2-5 | NA | TRBV30 | NA
TGTGCCAGCAGTTTGGGACTAGCGGGATACAATGAGCAGTTCTTC | CASSLGLAGYNEQFF | TRBJ2-1 | NA | TRBV9 | TRBD2
TGTGCCAGCTCAAATCCCGGGATCATCTCTGGGGCCAACGTCCTGACTTTC | CASSNPGIISGANVLTF | TRBJ2-6 | NA | TRBV18 | NA
TGTGCCAGCAGCCTTACAGGGGGCGCCGCTGGAAACACCATATATTTT | CASSLTGGAAGNTIYF | TRBJ1-3 | NA | TRBV6-6 | TRBD1
TGCAGTGCTAGGTGGGGGGATGGCTACACCTTC | CSARWGDGYTF | TRBJ1-2 | NA | TRBV20-1 | NA